The T cell receptor (beta chain) under discussion was sequenced for a study of regulatory T cells in long-lasting Graves disease. Germline lookup yields CDR1 PRHDT and CDR2 FYEKMQ (reference sequence). This CDR3 region has 15 residues. The V segment lost 1 base and the J segment 5 bases; nucleotides outside the gene matches: 4. Stated time point: newly diagnosed GD, antithyroid drugs for less than 3 months. From PBMCs, RNA was extracted and then used to make the TCR library. Arm-PCR of CDR3 regions and iRepertoire HTBI primers were used to build TCR beta libraries. TCRdb reprocessed the multiplex PCR reads via MiXCR and lists one record per CDR3 protein. The sample holds approximately 540,000 distinct CDR3 sequences, around 13% seen once. These data were likewise used in another study, on T cells in Graves' hyperthyroidism and ophthalmopathy.

The receptor comes from a woman aged 30 to 39 with Graves disease. The gene calls are TRBV13 and TRBJ2-1; 8 bases are shared with TRBD2. This specimen was peripheral blood mononuclear cells (PBMCs), taken at new diagnosis, from a patient treated with antithyroid drugs. CDR3 sequence reads: CASSLAGGDNNEQFF. CDR3 nucleotides: TGTGCCAGCAGCTTAGCGGGAGGGGATAACAATGAGCAGTTCTTC. The whole variable domain, remainder taken from reference TRBV13 and TRBJ2-1, is AAGVIQSPRHLIKEKRETATLKCYPIPRHDTVYWYQQGPGQDPQFLISFYEKMQSDKGSIPDRFSAQQFSDYHSELNMSSLELGDSALYFCASSLAGGDNNEQFFGPGTRLTVL.